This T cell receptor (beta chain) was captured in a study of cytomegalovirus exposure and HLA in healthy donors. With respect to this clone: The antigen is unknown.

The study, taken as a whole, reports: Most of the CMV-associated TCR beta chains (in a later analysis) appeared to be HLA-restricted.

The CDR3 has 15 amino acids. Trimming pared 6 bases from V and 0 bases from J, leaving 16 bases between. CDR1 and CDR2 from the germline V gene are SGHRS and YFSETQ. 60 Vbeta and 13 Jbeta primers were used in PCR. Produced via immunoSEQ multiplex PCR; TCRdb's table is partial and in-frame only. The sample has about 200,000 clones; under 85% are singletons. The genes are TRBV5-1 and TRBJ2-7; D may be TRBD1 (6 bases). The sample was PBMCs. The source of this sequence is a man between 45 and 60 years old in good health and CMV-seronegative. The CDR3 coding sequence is TGCGCCAGCACCCGGGTCCCAGGGGACTCCTACGAGCAGTACTTC. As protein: CASTRVPGDSYEQYF.